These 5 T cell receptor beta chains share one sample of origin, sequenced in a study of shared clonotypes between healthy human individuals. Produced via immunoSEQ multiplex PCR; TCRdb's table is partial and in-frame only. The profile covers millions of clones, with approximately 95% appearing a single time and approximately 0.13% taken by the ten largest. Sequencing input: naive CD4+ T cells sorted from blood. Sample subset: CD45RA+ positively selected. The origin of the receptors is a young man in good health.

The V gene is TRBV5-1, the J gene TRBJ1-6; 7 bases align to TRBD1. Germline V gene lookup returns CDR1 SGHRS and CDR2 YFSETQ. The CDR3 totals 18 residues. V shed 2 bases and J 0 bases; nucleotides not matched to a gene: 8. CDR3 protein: CASSFEGADSSYNSPLHF. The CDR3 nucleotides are TGCGCCAGCAGCTTTGAGGGGGCAGATAGCTCCTATAATTCACCCCTCCACTTT.

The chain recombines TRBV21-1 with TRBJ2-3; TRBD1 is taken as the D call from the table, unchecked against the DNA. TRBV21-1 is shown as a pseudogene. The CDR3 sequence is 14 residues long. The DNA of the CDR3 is TGTGCCAGCCCTCCGGGACAGGGGACAGATACGCAGTATTTT. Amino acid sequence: CASPPGQGTDTQYF.

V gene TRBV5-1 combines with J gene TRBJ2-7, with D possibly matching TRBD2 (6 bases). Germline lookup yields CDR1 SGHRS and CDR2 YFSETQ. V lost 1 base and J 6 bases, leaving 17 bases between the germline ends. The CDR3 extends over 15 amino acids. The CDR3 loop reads CASSLYPDYFSEQYF. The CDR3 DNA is TGCGCCAGCAGCTTGTATCCGGACTACTTTTCCGAGCAGTACTTC.

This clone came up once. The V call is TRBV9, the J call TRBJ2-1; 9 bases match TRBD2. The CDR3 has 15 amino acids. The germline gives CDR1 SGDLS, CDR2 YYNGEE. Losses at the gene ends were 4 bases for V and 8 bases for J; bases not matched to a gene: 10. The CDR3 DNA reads TGTGCCAGCAGCAACGAACTAGCGGGTTTGGATGAGCAGTTCTTC. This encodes CASSNELAGLDEQFF.

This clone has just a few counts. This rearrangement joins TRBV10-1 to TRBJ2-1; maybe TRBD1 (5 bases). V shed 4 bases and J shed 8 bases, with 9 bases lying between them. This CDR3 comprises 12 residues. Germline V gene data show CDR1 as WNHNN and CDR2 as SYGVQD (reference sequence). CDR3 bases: TGCGCCAGCAGTGGACAGTTACATGAGCAGTTCTTC. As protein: CASSGQLHEQFF.